A single sample is the source of the 30 T cell receptor beta chains below, sequenced in a study of CD8 T cells in ankylosing spondylitis. TCRdb processed the 5' RACE reads anew with MiXCR; each CDR3 protein has one entry. The table includes tens of thousands of distinct CDR3 sequences, less than 6% detected once. The sample comprised blood, either unsorted or a sorted T cell fraction (not recorded which). Receptor source: a male donor with ankylosing spondylitis or in good health (not recorded which).

A word on this clonotype: A read error may explain this, as a much larger clone is one base away. The conserved final phenylalanine or tryptophan is absent from the CDR3, which likely points to a read error. The V gene is TRBV10-3, the J gene TRBJ1-1; tentatively, D is TRBD1 (6 bases). The germline V and J ends were trimmed by 3 bases and 7 bases, with 6 bases remaining between them. Germline assignment: CDR1 ENHRY and CDR2 SYGVKD. The CDR3 extends over 11 amino acids. The CDR3 spells CAISEGGEAFL. DNA of the CDR3: TGTGCCATCAGTGAAGGGGGTGAAGCTTTCCTT.

This clonotype was picked up many times. The chain combines TRBV9 with TRBJ1-1, with D maybe TRBD1 (5 bases). Germline V gene lookup returns CDR1 SGDLS and CDR2 YYNGEE. The ends were cut back, 0 bases at V and 4 bases at J, with 13 bases in the middle. This CDR3 comprises 15 residues. The CDR3 DNA sequence: TGTGCCAGCAGCGTAGAGGAGGGGCTGCGCACTGAAGCTTTCTTT. It encodes CASSVEEGLRTEAFF.

This clonotype has a count of ten or more. This chain connects TRBV20-1 to TRBJ2-5, with 8 bases lining up with TRBD2. The V gene's germline CDR1 is DFQATT and CDR2 SNEGSKA (reference sequence). The CDR3 runs 16 residues. With 0 bases clipped from V and 9 bases from J, the junction kept 15 bases outside the gene matches. CDR3 coding DNA: TGCAGTGCTAGAGATTCCAGCGGGGGCCCCCGTGGGGCCCAGTACTTC. This gives the protein CSARDSSGGPRGAQYF.

This clonotype came up many times. The chain recombines TRBV3-1 with TRBJ1-2, with a possible D match to TRBD1 (5 bases). Trimming cost V 3 bases and J 8 bases, with 19 bases left between them. Germline values: CDR1 LGHDT, CDR2 YNNKEL (reference sequence). The CDR3 has 15 amino acids. CDR3 coding DNA: TGTGCCAGCAGCCAGAGCGGGACTCAGGGCAGGGGCTACACCTTC. It encodes CASSQSGTQGRGYTF.

This clonotype has a count of ten or more. V and J are TRBV6-1 and TRBJ2-7; D not resolved. The CDR3 has 16 residues. Germline lookup yields CDR1 MNHNS and CDR2 SASEGT. V lost 3 bases, J lost 3 bases, and 18 bases lay in between. The CDR3 region is CASSDLGKLDGYEQYF. The CDR3 DNA is TGTGCCAGCAGTGATCTCGGAAAGCTGGACGGCTACGAGCAGTACTTC.

V gene TRBV5-1 combines with J gene TRBJ2-1, with 9 bases matching TRBD2. Germline V gene sequence: CDR1 SGHRS, CDR2 YFSETQ. V dropped 4 bases and J dropped 5; count of bases not matched to a gene: 10. This CDR3 has 16 amino acids. CDR3 region: CASSPGGGGANNEQFF. In DNA, the CDR3 is TGCGCCAGCAGCCCCGGAGGCGGGGGGGCGAACAATGAGCAGTTCTTC.

The chain is built from TRBV6-2 or TRBV6-3 and TRBJ1-5; 7 nucleotides match TRBD1. CDR1 is MNHEY and CDR2 is SVGEGT in the germline V gene. With 6 bases clipped from V and 6 bases from J, the junction kept 8 bases outside the gene matches. The CDR3 is 14 residues long. CDR3 amino acids: CASRPTGHSQPQHF. The CDR3 bases are TGTGCCAGCAGGCCGACAGGGCACAGTCAGCCCCAGCATTTT.

This clonotype was counted many times. This sequence joins TRBV14 and TRBJ1-2; 9 bases are a match to TRBD1. The CDR3 is 18 residues long. V dropped 2 bases and J dropped 5; count of bases not matched to a gene: 15. CDR1 and CDR2 from the germline V gene are SGHDN and FVKESK. This CDR3 is CASSQLRTGGLEIYGYTF. DNA of the CDR3: TGTGCCAGCAGCCAACTTCGCACAGGGGGCCTAGAGATTTATGGCTACACCTTC.

This clonotype showed up many times. The chain recombines TRBV7-9 with TRBJ2-4, with a weak D call TRBD2 (7 bases). Trimming pared 5 bases from V and 6 bases from J, leaving 17 bases between. This CDR3 has 15 residues. The germline V gene has CDR1 SEHNR and CDR2 FQNEAQ (reference sequence). CDR3 bases: TGTGCCAGCAGCCCTCCTTACAGGGAGGGAAACATTCAGTACTTC. It translates to CASSPPYREGNIQYF.

This clonotype was counted at least ten times. The rearrangement links TRBV5-1 to TRBJ2-1; D could derive from TRBD1 or TRBD2 (5 bases each). The CDR3 is 14 amino acids. Trimming removed 5 bases at V and 2 bases at J, with 11 bases between. The germline V gene encodes CDR1 SGHRS and CDR2 YFSETQ. In nucleotides, the CDR3 is TGCGCCAGCAGTTCCGGGGCCACCTACAATGAGCAGTTCTTC. Its protein product is CASSSGATYNEQFF.

This clonotype was recorded at least ten times. The chain employs TRBV12-3 or TRBV12-4 and TRBJ2-7; TRBD1 agrees at 7 bases. The CDR3 contains 14 residues. V was clipped by 5 bases and J by 1 base; unmatched bases: 5. The CDR3 spells CASSQTGLSYEQYF. The CDR3 DNA sequence: TGTGCCAGCAGTCAGACAGGGCTTTCCTACGAGCAGTACTTC.

This clonotype appeared many times. The CDR3 bases are TGCGCCAGCAGCCACGGGGACTCCTACGAGCAGTACTTC. It is translated as CASSHGDSYEQYF. V is TRBV5-1 and J is TRBJ2-7; maybe TRBD2 (5 bases). V lost 4 bases and J 0 bases, leaving 8 bases between the germline ends. Germline V gene lookup returns CDR1 SGHRS and CDR2 YFSETQ. The CDR3 extends over 13 amino acids.

About this clonotype: Possible read error: a much larger clone is one base away. The chain carries TRBV27 and TRBJ2-6; D is undetermined. CDR3 size: 16 residues. Germline CDR1 is MNHEY and CDR2 is SMNVEV (reference sequence). CDR3 DNA: TGTACCAGCAGTTCGACCTTCTACTCTGGGGCCAACGTCCTGACTTTC. Translation gives CTSSSTFYSGANVLTF.

This clonotype occurred many times. The rearrangement joins TRBV7-3 to TRBJ2-3; TRBD1 aligns across 8 bases. Germline CDR1 reads SGHTA; CDR2 reads FQGTGA. This CDR3 contains 15 residues. V trimming: 4 bases; J trimming: 1 base; junction bases outside the gene matches: 4. The CDR3 nucleotides are TGTGCCAGCAGCTCTCGGGGACAGGGCACAGATACGCAGTATTTT. Its translation is CASSSRGQGTDTQYF.

This clonotype was detected many times. The chain has TRBV2 and TRBJ2-1; D is ambiguous. Germline V gives CDR1 SNHLY, CDR2 FYNNEI. V was pared by 0 bases and J by 6 bases, with 9 bases between. The CDR3 totals 14 residues. The chain's CDR3 is CASSEAQQFNEQFF. CDR3 bases: TGTGCCAGCAGTGAAGCGCAACAATTCAATGAGCAGTTCTTC. Based on the CDR3 plus reference TRBV2 and TRBJ2-1, the full variable domain is EPEVTQTPSHQVTQMGQEVILRCVPISNHLYFYWYRQILGQKVEFLVSFYNNEISEKSEIFDDQFSVERPDGSNFTLKIRSTKLEDSAMYFCASSEAQQFNEQFFGPGTRLTVL.

This clonotype was recorded at least ten times. The chain joins TRBV7-2 to TRBJ2-7; 8 positions match TRBD2. V lost 1 base and J lost 3; bases outside the gene matches: 5. CDR3 length: 15 amino acids. Germline V gene data show CDR1 as SGHTA and CDR2 as FQGNSA. The CDR3 loop reads CASSLGVAGIYEQYF. DNA of the CDR3: TGTGCCAGCAGCTTAGGGGTAGCGGGGATCTACGAGCAGTACTTC.

This clonotype has more than one count but fewer than ten. The V and J genes are TRBV7-9 and TRBJ2-7; TRBD1 matches at 9 bases. This CDR3 is built from 16 residues. Germline V lookup: CDR1 SEHNR, CDR2 FQNEAQ (reference sequence). Unmatched junction bases numbered 7, after V lost 4 bases and J lost 0 bases. CDR3 loop: CASSSHGTGTSYEQYF. The CDR3 DNA follows: TGTGCCAGCAGCTCTCATGGGACAGGGACCTCCTACGAGCAGTACTTC.

This clonotype was detected ten times or more. V is TRBV19 and J is TRBJ1-5, with a weak D call TRBD1 (5 bases). This CDR3 spans 13 amino acids. The germline gives CDR1 LNHDA, CDR2 SQIVND (reference sequence). Trimming took off 3 bases at V and 5 bases at J, with 8 bases between the two ends. For the CDR3, the DNA is TGTGCCAGTAGTATCTCAGGGTATCAGCCCCAGCATTTT. Amino acids: CASSISGYQPQHF. The whole variable domain, filled in from reference TRBV19 and TRBJ1-5, reads DGGITQSPKYLFRKEGQNVTLSCEQNLNHDAMYWYRQDPGQGLRLIYYSQIVNDFQKGDIAEGYSVSREKKESFPLTVTSAQKNPTAFYLCASSISGYQPQHFGDGTRLSIL.

This clonotype has a count of ten or more. The chain links TRBV6-5 to TRBJ2-7; the D gene is possibly TRBD2 (5 bases). The CDR3 sequence is 16 residues long. V was clipped by 0 bases and J by 2 bases, with 14 bases between them. The germline V gene has CDR1 MNHEY and CDR2 SVGAGI. CDR3 residues: CASSYSAGRRAYEQYF. CDR3 DNA sequence: TGTGCCAGCAGTTACTCTGCCGGTAGGCGGGCCTACGAGCAGTACTTC.

The table lists this clonotype with many counts. V gene TRBV5-1 combines with J gene TRBJ1-2; maybe TRBD1 (5 bases). The V end lost 4 bases, the J end lost 5 bases, and 9 bases lay between the germline ends. Per germline, CDR1 SGHRS and CDR2 YFSETQ. The CDR3 spans 12 residues. The CDR3 DNA reads TGCGCCAGCAGCGAGGACACTTATGGCTACACCTTC. It is translated as CASSEDTYGYTF.

This chain links TRBV7-9 with TRBJ2-1; 7 positions match TRBD2. Germline V gives CDR1 SEHNR, CDR2 FQNEAQ (reference sequence). The CDR3 is made up of 17 amino acids. J lost 4 bases, V lost 5 bases, and 14 bases had no gene match. CDR3 sequence reads: CASSPLPGTKVYNEQFF. The CDR3 DNA is TGTGCCAGCAGCCCCCTCCCCGGGACTAAAGTATACAATGAGCAGTTCTTC. The full variable domain, in which reference TRBV7-9 and TRBJ2-1 provide the parts outside the CDR3, is DTGVSQNPRHKITKRGQNVTFRCDPISEHNRLYWYRQTLGQGPEFLTYFQNEAQLEKSRLLSDRFSAERPKGSFSTLEIQRTEQGDSAMYLCASSPLPGTKVYNEQFFGPGTRLTVL.

This clonotype has ten or more counts. The chain combines TRBV12-3 or TRBV12-4 with TRBJ1-4, with D unclear. V was clipped by 9 bases and J by 7 bases, with 12 bases between them. This CDR3 region has 12 residues. The CDR3 region has the DNA TGTGCCAGTGGGCCTAAGCGTGAAAAACTGTTTTTT. Translating gives CASGPKREKLFF.

Ten or more counts support this clonotype. This chain connects TRBV12-5 to TRBJ2-2; D possibly corresponds to TRBD2 (6 bases). V was trimmed by 7 bases and J by 2 bases, leaving 8 bases between them. CDR3 size: 13 residues. Per the germline V gene, CDR1 is LGHNT and CDR2 is FRNRAP. In nucleotides, the CDR3 is TGTGCTAGTGCGCGGGACAACACCGGGGAGCTGTTTTTT. Translated, it gives CASARDNTGELFF.

This clonotype was counted at least ten times. CDR3 loop: CASSSGQGAYQPQHF. For the CDR3, the DNA is TGTGCCAGCAGCTCGGGACAGGGAGCATACCAGCCCCAGCATTTT. The J gene is TRBJ1-5, the V gene TRBV7-2, with 9 bases that match TRBD1. With 4 bases clipped from V and 7 bases from J, the junction kept 8 bases outside the gene matches. This CDR3 has 15 residues. Germline lookup yields CDR1 SGHTA and CDR2 FQGNSA.

This clonotype was seen ten or more times. V and J are TRBV12-5 and TRBJ1-2; no clear D. Trimming pared 3 bases from V and 8 bases from J, leaving 16 bases between. This CDR3 comprises 14 residues. Germline CDR1 and CDR2: LGHNT and FRNRAP. This CDR3 is CASGFVGRSGGYTF. CDR3 nucleotides: TGTGCTAGTGGTTTTGTTGGGAGGTCCGGAGGCTACACCTTC.

The sample holds many counts of this clonotype. This chain links TRBV30 with TRBJ2-7; D gene ambiguous. Trimming cost V 0 bases and J 6 bases, with 15 bases left between them. The CDR3 spans 14 residues. Germline CDR1 reads GTSNPN; CDR2 reads SVGIG (reference sequence). CDR3 residues: CAWSVNRAPAEQYF. The CDR3 DNA reads as TGTGCCTGGAGTGTAAATCGGGCCCCTGCCGAGCAGTACTTC.

The CDR3 sequence is CASSWGLGCNTEAFF. CDR3 in DNA: TGCGCCAGCAGCTGGGGACTGGGGTGTAACACTGAAGCTTTCTTT. The chain is built from TRBV5-1 and TRBJ1-1, with a weak D call TRBD1 (5 bases). The CDR3 runs to 15 residues. Germline assignment: CDR1 SGHRS and CDR2 YFSETQ. V dropped 3 bases and J dropped 2 bases, with 14 bases sitting between them.

This clonotype showed up many times. The rearrangement joins TRBV24-1 to TRBJ2-7, with no clear D. The CDR3 consists of 11 residues. Germline CDR1 KGHDR, CDR2 SFDVKD. The ends were cut back, 0 bases at V and 6 bases at J, with 2 bases in the middle. CDR3 nucleotide sequence: TGTGCCACCAGTGATTTGGGCGAGCAGTACTTC. This translates into CATSDLGEQYF.

In its sample, this clonotype was seen many times. V and J are TRBV28 and TRBJ2-3; D may be TRBD1 or TRBD2 (6 bases each). The V gene's germline CDR1 is MDHEN and CDR2 SYDVKM. The CDR3 loop spans 16 amino acids. V was shortened by 8 bases and J by 0 bases, with 18 bases between the two germline ends. The CDR3 DNA sequence: TGTGCCAGCGTGGGGGGCCGGGGGCTTAGCACAGATACGCAGTATTTT. This sequence encodes CASVGGRGLSTDTQYF.

This clonotype showed up many times. The V and J genes are TRBV7-8 and TRBJ2-6, with D uncertain. The germline gives CDR1 SGHVS, CDR2 FQNEAQ. The CDR3 has 12 residues. With 5 bases removed from V and 6 bases from J, the gap between germline ends came to 5 bases. The CDR3 nucleotides read TGTGCCAGCAGCCTCCCGGCCAACGTCCTGACTTTC. This translates into CASSLPANVLTF.